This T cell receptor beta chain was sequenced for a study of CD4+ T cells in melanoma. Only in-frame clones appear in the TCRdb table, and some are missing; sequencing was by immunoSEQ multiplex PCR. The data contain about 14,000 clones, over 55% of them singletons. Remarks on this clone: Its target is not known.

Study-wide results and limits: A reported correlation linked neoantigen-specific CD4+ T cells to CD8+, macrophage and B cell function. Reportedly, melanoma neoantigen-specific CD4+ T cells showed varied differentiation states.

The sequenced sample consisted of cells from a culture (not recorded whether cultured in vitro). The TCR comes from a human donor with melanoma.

Written as DNA, the CDR3 is TGTGCCAGCAGCGTAGTTAGCAGCGTGAACACTGAAGCTTTCTTT. Protein product: CASSVVSSVNTEAFF. This chain uses TRBV9 with TRBJ1-1; no firm D call. Germline V lookup: CDR1 SGDLS, CDR2 YYNGEE. CDR3 length: 15 amino acids. Trimming stripped 0 bases from V and 0 bases from J, with 9 bases between.